These 8 T cell receptor beta chains share one sample of origin, sequenced in a study of ipilimumab plus nivolumab after autologous stem cell transplantation. TCRdb keeps only in-frame clones here, not all; method: immunoSEQ multiplex PCR. There are approximately 5,300 clones in the sample; approximately 70% occur only once, and approximately 30% lies in the top ten. The specimen was PBMCs, collected in a trial of ipilimumab plus nivolumab as post-transplant consolidation. The receptor source for this set is a male donor with multiple myeloma.

The chain has TRBV6-1 and TRBJ2-7, with D perhaps TRBD1 (6 bases). Trimming took off 5 bases at V and 3 bases at J, with 14 bases between the two ends. Per the germline V gene, CDR1 is MNHNS and CDR2 is SASEGT. The length of the CDR3 is 14 residues. CDR3 sequence (DNA): TGTGCCAGCAGTTTAACCGGGACACACTACGAGCAGTACTTC. Protein: CASSLTGTHYEQYF.

The chain carries TRBV13 and TRBJ1-3; tentatively, D is TRBD1 (5 bases). The CDR3 is 15 residues long. Germline V CDR1 and CDR2: PRHDT, FYEKMQ (reference sequence). The ends were cut back, 4 bases at V and 8 bases at J, with 18 bases in the middle. For the CDR3, the DNA is TGTGCCAGCAGCTCCGCCGGGAGGGGCGGTGACACCATATATTTT. It is translated as CASSSAGRGGDTIYF.

The chain recombines TRBV18 with TRBJ1-5, with unresolved D. This CDR3 has 13 amino acids. Deletions cut 6 bases from V and 5 bases from J, with 11 bases between. CDR1 is KGHSH and CDR2 is LQKENI in the germline V gene. CDR3 nucleotide sequence: TGTGCCAGCTCGCCAACCACAGATCAGCCCCAGCATTTT. This translates into CASSPTTDQPQHF.

The CDR3 loop reads CASSEYGRDLTEAFF. In nucleotides, the CDR3 is TGTGCCAGCAGTGAATACGGCAGGGACTTAACTGAAGCTTTCTTT. The chain is built from TRBV27 and TRBJ1-1, with D tentatively TRBD1 (5 bases). This CDR3 is 15 amino acids long. Per germline, CDR1 MNHEY and CDR2 SMNVEV (reference sequence). The V gene lost 5 bases and the J gene lost 5 bases, with 18 bases spanning the gap.

This clone was picked up a small number of times. V and J are TRBV15 and TRBJ2-7; D unclear. Germline CDR1 LNHNV, CDR2 YYDKDF (reference sequence). The CDR3 contains 14 residues. Trimming took 0 bases from V and 2 from J, leaving 8 bases between them. CDR3 region: CATSRDRLAYEQYF. The CDR3, as DNA: TGTGCCACCAGCAGAGATCGGCTGGCCTACGAGCAGTACTTC.

A few counts support this clone. The chain links TRBV7-9 to TRBJ2-3; no definite D call. CDR1 and CDR2 (germline): SEHNR, FQNEAQ (reference sequence). Between the trimmed V and J ends, which lost 0 bases and 7 bases, there was a span of 8 bases. There are 13 residues in the CDR3. This CDR3 reads CASSLAPTHTQYF. CDR3 DNA: TGTGCCAGCAGCTTAGCCCCAACCCATACGCAGTATTTT.

The chain employs TRBV5-1 and TRBJ1-1, with a tentative D call TRBD1 (5 bases). The CDR3 runs to 13 residues. Germline-derived CDR1 and CDR2 are SGHRS and YFSETQ. The V end was cut by 0 bases, the J end by 4 bases, with 7 bases between. The CDR3 bases are TGCGCCAGCAGCTTGGAAGGGACCACTGAAGCTTTCTTT. Protein sequence: CASSLEGTTEAFF.

The V call is TRBV5-4, the J call TRBJ2-7, with D tentatively TRBD2 (5 bases). The germline CDR1 and CDR2 sequences are SGHNT and YYREEE (reference sequence). V gave up 0 bases and J gave up 5 bases, with 9 bases separating them. The CDR3 covers 13 residues. The CDR3 coding sequence is TGTGCCAGCAGCTTGGCCATCGGGAACGAGCAGTACTTC. Amino acids: CASSLAIGNEQYF.